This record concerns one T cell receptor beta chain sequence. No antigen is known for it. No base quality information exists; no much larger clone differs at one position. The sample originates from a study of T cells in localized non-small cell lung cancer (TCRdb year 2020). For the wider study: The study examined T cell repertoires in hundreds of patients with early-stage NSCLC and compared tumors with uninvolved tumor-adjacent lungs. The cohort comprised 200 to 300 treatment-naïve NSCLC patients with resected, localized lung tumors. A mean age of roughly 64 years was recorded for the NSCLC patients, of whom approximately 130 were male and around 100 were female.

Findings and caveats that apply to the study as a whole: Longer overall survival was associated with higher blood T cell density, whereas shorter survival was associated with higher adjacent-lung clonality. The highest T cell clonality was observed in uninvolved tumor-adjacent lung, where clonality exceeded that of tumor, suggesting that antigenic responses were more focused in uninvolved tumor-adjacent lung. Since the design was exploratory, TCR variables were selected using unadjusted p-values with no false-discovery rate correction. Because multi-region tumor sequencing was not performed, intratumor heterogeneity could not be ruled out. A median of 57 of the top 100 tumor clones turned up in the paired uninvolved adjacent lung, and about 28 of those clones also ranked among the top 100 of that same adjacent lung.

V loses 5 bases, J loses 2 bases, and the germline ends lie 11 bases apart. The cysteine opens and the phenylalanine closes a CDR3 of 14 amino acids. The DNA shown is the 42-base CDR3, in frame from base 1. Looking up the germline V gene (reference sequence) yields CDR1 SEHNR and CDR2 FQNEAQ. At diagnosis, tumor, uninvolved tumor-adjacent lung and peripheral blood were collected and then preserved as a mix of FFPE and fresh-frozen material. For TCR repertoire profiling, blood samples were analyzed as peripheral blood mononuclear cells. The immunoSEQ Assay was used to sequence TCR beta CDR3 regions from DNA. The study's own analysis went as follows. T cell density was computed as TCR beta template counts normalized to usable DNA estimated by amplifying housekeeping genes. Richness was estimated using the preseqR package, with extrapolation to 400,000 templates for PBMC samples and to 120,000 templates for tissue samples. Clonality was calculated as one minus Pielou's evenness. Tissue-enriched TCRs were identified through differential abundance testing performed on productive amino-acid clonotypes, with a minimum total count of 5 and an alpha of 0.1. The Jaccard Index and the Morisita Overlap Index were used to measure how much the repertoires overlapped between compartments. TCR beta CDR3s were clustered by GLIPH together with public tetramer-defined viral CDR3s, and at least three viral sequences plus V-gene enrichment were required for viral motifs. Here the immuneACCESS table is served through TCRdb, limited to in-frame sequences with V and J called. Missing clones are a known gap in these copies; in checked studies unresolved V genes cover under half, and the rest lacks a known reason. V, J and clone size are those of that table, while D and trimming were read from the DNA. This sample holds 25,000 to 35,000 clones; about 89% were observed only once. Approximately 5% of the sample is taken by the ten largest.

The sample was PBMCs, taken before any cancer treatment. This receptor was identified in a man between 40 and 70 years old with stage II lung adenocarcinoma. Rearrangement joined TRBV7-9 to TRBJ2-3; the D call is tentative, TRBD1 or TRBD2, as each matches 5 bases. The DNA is TGTGCCAGCAGCCACCGGGACCACACAGATACGCAGTATTTT. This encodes CASSHRDHTDTQYF.